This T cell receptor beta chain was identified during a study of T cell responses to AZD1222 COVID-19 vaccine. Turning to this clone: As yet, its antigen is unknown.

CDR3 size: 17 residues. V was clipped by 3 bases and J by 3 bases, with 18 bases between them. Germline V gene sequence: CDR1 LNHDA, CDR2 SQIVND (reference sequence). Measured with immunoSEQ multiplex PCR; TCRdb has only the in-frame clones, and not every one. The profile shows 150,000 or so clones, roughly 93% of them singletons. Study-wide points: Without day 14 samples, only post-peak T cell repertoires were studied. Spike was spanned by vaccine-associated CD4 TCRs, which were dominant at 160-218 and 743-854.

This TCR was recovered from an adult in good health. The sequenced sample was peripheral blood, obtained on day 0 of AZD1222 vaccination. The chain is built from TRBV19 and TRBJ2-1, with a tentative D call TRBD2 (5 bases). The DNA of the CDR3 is TGTGCCAGTAGTATGAGGGTAAAGCCCCGAGACTACAATGAGCAGTTCTTC. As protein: CASSMRVKPRDYNEQFF.